This T cell receptor (beta chain) emerged from a study of T cells after yellow fever vaccination (dated by TCRdb to about 2019). Regarding the study in general: The SMART-Seq v4 Ultra Low Input RNA kit was used to prepare libraries from fractions with low cell numbers. To follow T-cell clones before and after both primary and booster YFV17D yellow fever vaccination, bulk TCR alpha and beta repertoires underwent longitudinal sequencing. Two healthy male donors, one aged 18 to 30 and one aged 30 to 40 years, made up the cohort. Blood samples were taken at several timepoints before and after primary and secondary immunization, and bulk PBMC replicates and cell subsets were isolated.

With respect to this clonotype: Its binding antigen is unknown. Nothing much larger sits one base from this clone, and base qualities are not available.

CDR1 ENHRY and CDR2 SYGVKD were looked up in the germline V gene. Including the terminal cysteine and phenylalanine, the CDR3 comprises 13 residues. The kept DNA is CDR3 alone, 39 bases in frame from the first base. The V end loses 2 bases and the J end loses 3 bases, and a stretch of 7 bases separates them. The sample's treatment or condition label, in plain terms: live attenuated yellow fever vaccine strain. A standard Ficoll-Paque protocol was used to isolate PBMCs from peripheral blood. CD4 and CD8 T-cell fractions were isolated with Dynabeads CD4 and CD8 positive selection kits. TriZol was used to extract RNA from bulk PBMCs, from CD4 and CD8 fractions, and from dextramer-positive and dextramer-negative fractions. Instrument used: Illumina NovaSeq 6000. TCR cDNA was synthesized by 5'RACE template switching, which introduced a universal primer site and unique molecular identifiers. Priming of cDNA synthesis was performed from both the TCR alpha and TCR beta constant segments. Library amplification used two PCR steps, and the second PCR step added sample barcodes and sequencing adapters. Sequencing of libraries was done on Illumina HiSeq 2500 (2x100 bp) or NovaSeq (2x150 bp). As for how the authors treated the data: MIGEC was used to demultiplex reads and collapse the reads into UMI consensus sequences, and MiXCR was used for V(D)J alignment. Vaccine-responding clonotypes were identified with edgeR using replicate PBMC samples, with FDR below 0.01 and a log2 fold change above 5 up to day 15 being required. Bulk clonotypes were assigned CD4 or CD8 identity according to which sequenced CD4 or CD8 repertoire held them at higher abundance. Clones were called with MiXCR by TCRdb after fastp trimmed the public reads at Q25, and only in-frame beta chains were retained. Rows with one shared CDR3 protein collapse into an entry with the most common genes and DNA. These V and J calls are TCRdb output, not the study's own analysis. This sample is represented by 100,000 to 150,000 distinct CDR3 sequences; almost 9% of them were singletons. In total, the top ten clones hold around 40% of the sample.

Findings and caveats that apply to the study as a whole: A small share of clonotypes occurred in both CD4 and CD8 compartments, likely arising from convergent recombination. Computational filtering was required because FACS-sorted repertoires could contain abundant contaminating clonotypes from the bulk population. Compared with the primary T-cell response, the secondary T-cell response was weaker but faster, peaking on day 5 rather than day 15. Most clones expanded after primary vaccination (approximately 96% of CD4 and approximately 90% of CD8) were re-detected after the booster, suggesting that broad memory maintenance occurred. Because only a couple of donors were included in the study, the extent to which the findings can be generalized is limited.

Material: CD8+ T cells sorted from PBMCs, obtained on the day of the yellow fever booster vaccination. The clonotype originates from a man between 18 and 35 years old who received the YFV17D yellow fever vaccine. The sequence links TRBV10-3 to TRBJ1-2; TRBD1 could be the D gene, as 5 bases match. The CDR3 reads CAISEGTHYGYTF. Read as DNA, the sequence is TGTGCCATCAGTGAGGGGACCCACTATGGCTACACCTTC.